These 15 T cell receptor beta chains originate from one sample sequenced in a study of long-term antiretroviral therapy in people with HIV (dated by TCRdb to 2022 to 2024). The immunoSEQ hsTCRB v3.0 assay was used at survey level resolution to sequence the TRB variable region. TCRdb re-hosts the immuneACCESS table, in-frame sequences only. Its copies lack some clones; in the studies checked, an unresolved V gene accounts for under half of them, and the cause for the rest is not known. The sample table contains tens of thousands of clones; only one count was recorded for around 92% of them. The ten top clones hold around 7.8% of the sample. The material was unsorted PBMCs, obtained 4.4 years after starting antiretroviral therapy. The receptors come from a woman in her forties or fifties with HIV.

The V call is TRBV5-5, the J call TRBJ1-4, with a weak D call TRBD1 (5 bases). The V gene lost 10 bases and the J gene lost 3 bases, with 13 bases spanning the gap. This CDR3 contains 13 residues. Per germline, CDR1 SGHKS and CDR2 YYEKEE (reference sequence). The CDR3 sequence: CAHARTPNEKLFF. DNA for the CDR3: TGTGCCCACGCTCGGACACCTAATGAAAAACTGTTTTTT.

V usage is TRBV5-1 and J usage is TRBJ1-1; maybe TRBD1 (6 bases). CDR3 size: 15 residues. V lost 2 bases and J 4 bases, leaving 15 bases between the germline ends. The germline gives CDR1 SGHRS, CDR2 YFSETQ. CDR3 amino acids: CASSFLQGPRTEAFF. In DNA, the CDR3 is TGCGCCAGCAGCTTTCTACAGGGCCCGCGCACTGAAGCTTTCTTT.

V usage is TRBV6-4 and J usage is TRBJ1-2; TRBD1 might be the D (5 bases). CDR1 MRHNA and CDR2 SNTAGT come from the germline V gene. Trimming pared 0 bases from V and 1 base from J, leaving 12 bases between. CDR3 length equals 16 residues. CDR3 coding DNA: TGTGCCAGCAGTGACTCTGAAGGGGCCGGTAACTATGGCTACACCTTC. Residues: CASSDSEGAGNYGYTF.

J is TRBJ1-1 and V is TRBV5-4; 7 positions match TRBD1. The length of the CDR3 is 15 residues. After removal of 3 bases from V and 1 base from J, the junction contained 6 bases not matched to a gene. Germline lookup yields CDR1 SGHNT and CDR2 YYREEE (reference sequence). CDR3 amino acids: CASSSAQGSNTEAFF. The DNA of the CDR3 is TGTGCCAGCAGCTCCGCACAGGGGTCGAACACTGAAGCTTTCTTT.

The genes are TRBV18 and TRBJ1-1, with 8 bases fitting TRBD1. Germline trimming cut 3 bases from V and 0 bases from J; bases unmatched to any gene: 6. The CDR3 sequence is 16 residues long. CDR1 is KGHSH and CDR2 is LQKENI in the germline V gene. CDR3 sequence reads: CASSPDRVTMNTEAFF. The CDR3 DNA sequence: TGTGCCAGCTCACCGGACAGGGTGACAATGAACACTGAAGCTTTCTTT.

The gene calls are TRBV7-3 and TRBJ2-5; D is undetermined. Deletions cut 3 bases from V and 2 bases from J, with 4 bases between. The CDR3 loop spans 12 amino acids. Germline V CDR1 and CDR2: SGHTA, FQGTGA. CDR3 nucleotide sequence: TGTGCCAGCAGCTTTGAGCAAGAGACCCAGTACTTC. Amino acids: CASSFEQETQYF.

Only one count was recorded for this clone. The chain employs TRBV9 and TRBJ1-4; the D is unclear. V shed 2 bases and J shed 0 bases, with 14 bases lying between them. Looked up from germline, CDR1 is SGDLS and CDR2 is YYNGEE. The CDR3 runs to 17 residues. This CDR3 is CASSVTDFYATNEKLFF. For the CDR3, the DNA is TGTGCCAGCAGCGTCACAGACTTTTATGCAACTAATGAAAAACTGTTTTTT.

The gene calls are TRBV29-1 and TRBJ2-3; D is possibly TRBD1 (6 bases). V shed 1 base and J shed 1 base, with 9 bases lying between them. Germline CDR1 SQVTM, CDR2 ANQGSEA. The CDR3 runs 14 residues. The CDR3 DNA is TGCAGCGTTGAAGGGGGGCGCGGCACAGATACGCAGTATTTT. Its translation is CSVEGGRGTDTQYF.

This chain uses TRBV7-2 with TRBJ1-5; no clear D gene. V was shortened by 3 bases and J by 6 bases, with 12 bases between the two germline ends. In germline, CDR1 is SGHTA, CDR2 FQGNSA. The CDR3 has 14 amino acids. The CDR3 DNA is TGTGCCAGCAGCTTCCCGGGGATAGGTCAGCCCCAGCATTTT. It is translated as CASSFPGIGQPQHF.

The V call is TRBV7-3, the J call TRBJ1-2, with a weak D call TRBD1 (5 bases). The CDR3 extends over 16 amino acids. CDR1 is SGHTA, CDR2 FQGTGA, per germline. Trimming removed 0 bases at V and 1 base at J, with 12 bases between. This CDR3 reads CASSLTSGALNYGYTF. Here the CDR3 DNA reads TGTGCCAGCAGCTTAACGTCCGGGGCCCTTAACTATGGCTACACCTTC. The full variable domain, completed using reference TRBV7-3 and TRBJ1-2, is GAGVSQTPSNKVTEKGKYVELRCDPISGHTALYWYRQSLGQGPEFLIYFQGTGAADDSGLPNDRFFAVRPEGSVSTLKIQRTERGDSAVYLCASSLTSGALNYGYTFGSGTRLTVV.

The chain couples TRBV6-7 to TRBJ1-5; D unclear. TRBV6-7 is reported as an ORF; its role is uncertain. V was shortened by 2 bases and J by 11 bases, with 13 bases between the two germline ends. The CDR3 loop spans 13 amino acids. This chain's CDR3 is CASSYDEQLAQHF. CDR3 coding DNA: TGTGCCAGCAGTTACGACGAGCAGCTCGCCCAGCATTTT.

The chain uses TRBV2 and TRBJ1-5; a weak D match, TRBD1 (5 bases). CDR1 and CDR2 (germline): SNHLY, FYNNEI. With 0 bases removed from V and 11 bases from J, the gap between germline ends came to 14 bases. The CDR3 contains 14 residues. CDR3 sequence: CASSEALLGQAQHF. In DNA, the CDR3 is TGTGCCAGCAGTGAAGCGCTTCTGGGGCAGGCCCAGCATTTT.

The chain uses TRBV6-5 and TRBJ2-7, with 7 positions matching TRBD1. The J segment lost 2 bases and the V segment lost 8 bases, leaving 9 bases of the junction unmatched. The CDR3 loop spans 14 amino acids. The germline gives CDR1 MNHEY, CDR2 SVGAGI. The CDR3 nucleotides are TGTGCCAGCGGTGAAGTGGGACAGACCTACGAGCAGTACTTC. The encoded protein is CASGEVGQTYEQYF.

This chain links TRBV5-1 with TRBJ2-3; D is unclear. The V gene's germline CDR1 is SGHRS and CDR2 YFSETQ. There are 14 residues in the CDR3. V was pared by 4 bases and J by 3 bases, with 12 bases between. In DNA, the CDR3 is TGCGCCAGCAGCGCTAACCTAAAGACAGATACGCAGTATTTT. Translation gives CASSANLKTDTQYF.

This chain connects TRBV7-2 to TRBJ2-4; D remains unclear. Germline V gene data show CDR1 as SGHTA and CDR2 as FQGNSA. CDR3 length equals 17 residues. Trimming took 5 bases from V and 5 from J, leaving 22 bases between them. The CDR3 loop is CASSPPPGLITQNIQYF. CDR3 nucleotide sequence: TGTGCCAGCAGCCCCCCTCCCGGGCTAATCACCCAAAACATTCAGTACTTC. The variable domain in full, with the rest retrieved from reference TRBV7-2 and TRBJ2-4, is GAGVSQSPSNKVTEKGKDVELRCDPISGHTALYWYRQSLGQGLEFLIYFQGNSAPDKSGLPSDRFSAERTGGSVSTLTIQRTQQEDSAVYLCASSPPPGLITQNIQYFGAGTRLSVL.